The sample holds many counts of the clone carrying this T cell receptor (beta chain). Its antigen is unknown. Per the germline V gene, CDR1 is MGHRA and CDR2 is YSYEKL. With 0 bases removed from V and 6 bases from J, the gap between germline ends came to 18 bases. The CDR3 spans 16 residues. The data were taken from a study of early T cells in non-severe SARS-CoV-2 infection. TCRdb re-called the 5' RACE reads through MiXCR, storing one row per CDR3 protein. The data hold around 58,000 distinct CDR3 sequences, with over 4.5% observed a single time. Notes on the study in general: Clonotype matching in VDJdb favored anti-spike CD8 responses and did not capture private and CD4 specificities.

The source of this sequence is an adult who was a healthcare worker with PCR-confirmed SARS-CoV-2 infection or an uninfected control (not recorded which). Source material: whole blood. The rearrangement uses TRBV4-1 and TRBJ2-7; tentative D call: TRBD2 (5 bases). CDR3 residues: CASSQDGPGESSEQYF. The CDR3 DNA follows: TGCGCCAGCAGCCAAGATGGGCCCGGGGAATCTAGCGAGCAGTACTTC.